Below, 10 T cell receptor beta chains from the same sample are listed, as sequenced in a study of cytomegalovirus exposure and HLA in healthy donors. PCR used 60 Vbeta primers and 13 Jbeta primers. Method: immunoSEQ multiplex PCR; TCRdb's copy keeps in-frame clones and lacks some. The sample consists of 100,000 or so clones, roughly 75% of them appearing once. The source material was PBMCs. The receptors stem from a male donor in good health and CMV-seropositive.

The CDR3 region is CAISADRLGEQYF. CDR3 sequence (DNA): TGTGCCATCAGTGCGGACAGGTTGGGGGAGCAGTACTTC. The genes are TRBV10-3 and TRBJ2-7; 7 nucleotides match TRBD1. J lost 7 bases, V lost 4 bases, and 7 bases had no gene match. The CDR3 contains 13 residues. Looked up from germline, CDR1 is ENHRY and CDR2 is SYGVKD.

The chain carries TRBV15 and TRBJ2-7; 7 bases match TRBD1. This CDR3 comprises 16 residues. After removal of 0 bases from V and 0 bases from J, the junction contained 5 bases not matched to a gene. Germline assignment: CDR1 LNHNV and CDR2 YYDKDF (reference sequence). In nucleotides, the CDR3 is TGTGCCACCAGCAGAGAGAGCAGGGACAGCTCCTACGAGCAGTACTTC. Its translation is CATSRESRDSSYEQYF.

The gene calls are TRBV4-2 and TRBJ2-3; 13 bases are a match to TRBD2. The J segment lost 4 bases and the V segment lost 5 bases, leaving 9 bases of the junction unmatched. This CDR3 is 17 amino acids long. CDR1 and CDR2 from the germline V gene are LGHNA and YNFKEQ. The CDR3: CASSISTSGGVADTQYF. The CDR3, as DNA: TGTGCCAGCAGCATATCTACTAGCGGGGGGGTCGCAGATACGCAGTATTTT.

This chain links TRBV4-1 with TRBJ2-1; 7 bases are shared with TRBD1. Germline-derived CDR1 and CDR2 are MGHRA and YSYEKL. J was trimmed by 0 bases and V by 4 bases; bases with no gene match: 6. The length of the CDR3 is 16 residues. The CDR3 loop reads CASSPSGTVSYNEQFF. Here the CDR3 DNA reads TGCGCCAGCAGCCCTTCCGGGACAGTCTCCTACAATGAGCAGTTCTTC.

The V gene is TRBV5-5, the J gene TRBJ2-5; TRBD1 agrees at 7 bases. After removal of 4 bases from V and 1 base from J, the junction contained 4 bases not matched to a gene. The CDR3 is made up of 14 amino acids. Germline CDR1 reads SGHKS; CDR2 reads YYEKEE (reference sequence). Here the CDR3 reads CASSTGTAQETQYF. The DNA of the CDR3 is TGTGCCAGCAGCACAGGGACAGCCCAAGAGACCCAGTACTTC.

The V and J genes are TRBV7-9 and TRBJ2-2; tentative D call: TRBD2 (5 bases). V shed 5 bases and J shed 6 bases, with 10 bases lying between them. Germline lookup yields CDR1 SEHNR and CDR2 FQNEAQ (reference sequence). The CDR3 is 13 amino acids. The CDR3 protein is CASSLLGAGELFF. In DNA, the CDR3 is TGTGCCAGCAGCCTTCTGGGAGCCGGGGAGCTGTTTTTT.

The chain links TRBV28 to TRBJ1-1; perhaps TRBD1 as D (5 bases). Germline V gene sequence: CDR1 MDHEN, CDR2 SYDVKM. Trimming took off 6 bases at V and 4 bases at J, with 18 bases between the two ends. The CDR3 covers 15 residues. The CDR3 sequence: CASSLFGRAGTEAFF. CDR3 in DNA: TGTGCCAGCAGCCTTTTCGGCAGGGCCGGCACTGAAGCTTTCTTT. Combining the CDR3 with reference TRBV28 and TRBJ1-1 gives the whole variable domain DVKVTQSSRYLVKRTGEKVFLECVQDMDHENMFWYRQDPGLGLRLIYFSYDVKMKEKGDIPEGYSVSREKKERFSLILESASTNQTSMYLCASSLFGRAGTEAFFGQGTRLTVV.

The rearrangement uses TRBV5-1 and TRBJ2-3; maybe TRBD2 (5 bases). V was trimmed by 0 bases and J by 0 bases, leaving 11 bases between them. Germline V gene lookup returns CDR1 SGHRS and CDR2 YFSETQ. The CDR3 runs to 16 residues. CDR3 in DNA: TGCGCCAGCAGCTTGGACGAGGGAAGCAGCACAGATACGCAGTATTTT. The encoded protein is CASSLDEGSSTDTQYF.

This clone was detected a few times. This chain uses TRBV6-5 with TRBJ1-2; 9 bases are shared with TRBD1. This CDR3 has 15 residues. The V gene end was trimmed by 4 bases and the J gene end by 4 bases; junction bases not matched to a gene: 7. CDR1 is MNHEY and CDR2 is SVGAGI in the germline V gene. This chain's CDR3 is CASSSGTGMVYGYTF. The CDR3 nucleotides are TGTGCCAGCAGTTCCGGGACAGGGATGGTCTATGGCTACACCTTC.

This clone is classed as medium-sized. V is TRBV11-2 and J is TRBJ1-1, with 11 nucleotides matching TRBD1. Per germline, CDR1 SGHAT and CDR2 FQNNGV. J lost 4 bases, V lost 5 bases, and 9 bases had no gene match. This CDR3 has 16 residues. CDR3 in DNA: TGTGCCAGCAGCCCAGGACAGGGGGCATATCTCACTGAAGCTTTCTTT. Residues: CASSPGQGAYLTEAFF. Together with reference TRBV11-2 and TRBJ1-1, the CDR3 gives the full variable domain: EAGVAQSPRYKIIEKRQSVAFWCNPISGHATLYWYQQILGQGPKLLIQFQNNGVVDDSQLPKDRFSAERLKGVDSTLKIQPAKLEDSAVYLCASSPGQGAYLTEAFFGQGTRLTVV.